These T cell receptor beta chains were read from a single sample in a study of neurological immune-mediated disorders. TCRdb passed the 5' RACE reads through MiXCR, listing each CDR3 protein once. Of some 21,000 distinct CDR3 sequences detected, about 16% appear once; the ten largest clones hold 15%. The sequenced sample was PBMCs. The origin of the receptors is a female donor with HTLV-1-associated myelopathy (HAM/TSP). CDR3s include the opening cysteine and the closing phenylalanine or tryptophan. A D gene is named only where the DNA matches it firmly. The size of a clone is reported for some rows only, either as once, few or many, or as a class for expanded clones.

>many|TRBV5-1|TRBJ2-1|TRBD2|19
TGCGCCAGCAGCTTGTTATTGGGGGGCCCGGCGGGAGGGCTCAATGAGCAGTTCTTC
CASSLLLGGPAGGLNEQFF
>many|TRBV14|TRBJ1-2|TRBD1|16
TGTGCCAGCAGCCAGGTTAAGGGACAGCGGGGCGAAGGCTACACCTTC
CASSQVKGQRGEGYTF
>many|TRBV13|TRBJ2-1|TRBD1|14
TGTGCCAGCAGCCACTCCGGGACAGGCCATGAGCAGTTCTTC
CASSHSGTGHEQFF
>many|TRBV7-2|TRBJ2-5|TRBD2|13
TGTGCCAGCAGCTTACAGCGGGGGGAGACCCAGTACTTC
CASSLQRGETQYF
>many|TRBV5-1|TRBJ1-1|-|14
TGCGCCAGCAGCTTAGAGACTACCCTAAATGAAGCTTTCTTT
CASSLETTLNEAFF
>many|TRBV2|TRBJ2-1|TRBD2|13
TGTGCCAGCAGTGAAATACGGGGGGATGAGCAGTTCTTC
CASSEIRGDEQFF
>medium-sized|TRBV7-2|TRBJ2-7|-|15
TGTGCCAGCAGCTTAGTGGGGGGGGCTACCTACGAGCAGTACTTC
CASSLVGGATYEQYF
>many|TRBV12-3/TRBV12-4|TRBJ2-2|-|12
TGTGCCAGCAGTGACAACACCGGGGAGCTGTTTTTT
CASSDNTGELFF
>many|TRBV29-1|TRBJ2-1|-|12
TGCAGCGTGCTCTGGGTTTACAATGAGCAGTTCTTC
CSVLWVYNEQFF
>many|TRBV24-1|TRBJ2-6|-|17
TGTGCCACCAGTGATTCGAAGGGCGATCCTGGGGCCAACGTCCTGACTTTC
CATSDSKGDPGANVLTF
>large|TRBV20-1|TRBJ2-1|-|13
TGCAGTGCTAGGCAGACCACCTACAATGAGCAGTTCTTC
CSARQTTYNEQFF
>many|TRBV6-7|TRBJ1-1|TRBD1|14
TGTGCCAGCAGTTTGAAGAGGGGGCGAACTGAAGCTTTCTTT
CASSLKRGRTEAFF
>many|TRBV29-1|TRBJ1-2|-|11
TGCAGCGTTGAAGACAGGGGCGGCTACACCTTC
CSVEDRGGYTF
>-|TRBV20-1|TRBJ2-1|-|11
TGCAGTGCCCCAACCCTAGGGGAGCAGTTCTTC
CSAPTLGEQFF
>-|TRBV7-3|TRBJ2-2|-|13
TGTGCCAGCAGCTTACGGGGCCCCGGGGAGCTGTTTTTT
CASSLRGPGELFF
>many|TRBV20-1|TRBJ2-7|-|13
TGCAGTGCTAGAGTGTGGGCAGCAATCTCACGGTACTTC
CSARVWAAISRYF
>-|TRBV7-3|TRBJ1-1|-|13
TGTGCCAGCAGCCCCGTGTGGGGTACTGAAGCTTTCTTT
CASSPVWGTEAFF
>many|TRBV20-1|TRBJ1-5|-|13
TGCAGTGCTTCGAAGGCTCGCGGTCAGCCCCAGCATTTT
CSASKARGQPQHF
>-|TRBV29-1|TRBJ2-3|-|11
TGCAGCGCCAAAAGCGGAGATACGCAGTATTTT
CSAKSGDTQYF
>many|TRBV6-6|TRBJ2-1|TRBD2|15
TGTGCCAGCAGTCAAAGCGGGGGGGCTTACAATGAGCAGTTCTTC
CASSQSGGAYNEQFF
>many|TRBV12-3/TRBV12-4|TRBJ1-2|-|12
TGTGCCAGCGGGGGGCGAGGCTATGGCTACACCTTC
CASGGRGYGYTF
>-|TRBV9|TRBJ1-5|TRBD1|16
TGTGCCAGCAGCTCAGAAGGGACAGGAGGCAATCAGCCCCAGCATTTT
CASSSEGTGGNQPQHF
>once|TRBV6-5|TRBJ1-2|-|12
TGTGCCAGCAGTTACCATGGGGCCGGCTACACCTTC
CASSYHGAGYTF
>many|TRBV29-1|TRBJ2-2|-|14
TGCAGCGTTGAAGTGACAATGAACACCGGGGAGCTGTTTTTT
CSVEVTMNTGELFF
>-|TRBV20-1|TRBJ2-2|-|13
TGCAGTGCGCGGGGACAGAACACTGGGGATCTGTTTTTT
CSARGQNTGDLFF
>-|TRBV14|TRBJ1-5|-|13
TGTGCCAGCAGTCCCGGGGGCGGTCAGCCCCAGCATTTT
CASSPGGGQPQHF
>few|TRBV7-2|TRBJ1-6|TRBD1|14
TGTGCCAGCAGTTACCGGGACAGGGTTGCACCCCTCCACTTT
CASSYRDRVAPLHF
>many|TRBV20-1|TRBJ1-3|-|14
TGCAGTGCATGGGGGCAGCTCTCTGGAAACACCATATATTTT
CSAWGQLSGNTIYF
>-|TRBV20-1|TRBJ2-7|TRBD2|11
TGCAGTGTTCCTAGCGGCAACGAGCAGTACTTC
CSVPSGNEQYF
>-|TRBV5-1|TRBJ2-5|-|18
-
CASSFYICSAGDVETQYF
>many|TRBV28|TRBJ2-7|TRBD2|14
TGTGCCAGCAGTTTCGGGGGAGGGCCCTACGAGCAGTACTTC
CASSFGGGPYEQYF
>many|TRBV7-2|TRBJ2-5|TRBD2|16
TGTGCCAGCAGCGTAACTAGCGGGGGGGCCTCAGAGACCCAGTACTTC
CASSVTSGGASETQYF
>-|TRBV5-1|TRBJ1-3|TRBD1|16
TGCGCCAGCAGCTTGTCGTCAGGGGGTTCTGGAAACACCATATATTTT
CASSLSSGGSGNTIYF
>many|TRBV7-8|TRBJ2-5|-|14
TGTGCCAGCAGCGCCCGGGACTCCCAAGAGACCCAGTACTTC
CASSARDSQETQYF
>many|TRBV5-1|TRBJ2-1|-|14
TGCGCCAGCAGTCCCCCCGGCGCCGGCCATGAGCAGTTCTTC
CASSPPGAGHEQFF
>many|TRBV20-1|TRBJ1-4|-|12
TGCAGTGGGAGGGGTACTAATGAAAAACTGTTTTTT
CSGRGTNEKLFF
>many|TRBV11-2|TRBJ1-2|-|12
TGTGCCAGCACCCTAACAGGTTATGGCTACACCTTC
CASTLTGYGYTF
>many|TRBV29-1|TRBJ1-1|-|13
TGCAGCTCCCCAGCTGGGCAGGGAATGATGTCTTTCTTT
CSSPAGQGMMSFF
>many|TRBV7-9|TRBJ2-2|TRBD1|15
TGTGCCAGCAGCAAAGACAGGGAGAACACCGGGGAGCTGTTTTTT
CASSKDRENTGELFF
>many|TRBV9|TRBJ1-1|-|13
TGTGCCAGCAGCGTAGATTCAGGGCGTGAAGCTTTCTTT
CASSVDSGREAFF
>many|TRBV7-9|TRBJ2-7|TRBD2|16
TGTGCCAGCAGCAACGGACTAGCGGGTCTGTCCTACGAGCAGTACTTC
CASSNGLAGLSYEQYF
>many|TRBV20-1|TRBJ2-5|-|16
TGCAGTGCTAGAGCCCTGCGTGAACACCTACAAGAGACCCAGTACTTC
CSARALREHLQETQYF
>many|TRBV20-1|TRBJ2-2|TRBD2|13
TGCAGTGCCGGGGGACTAGCGGGGTTGGAGCTGTTTTTT
CSAGGLAGLELFF
>-|TRBV5-1|TRBJ2-5|-|13
TGCGCCAGCAGCTGGGGGGGCGGTGAGACCCAGTACTTC
CASSWGGGETQYF
>-|TRBV30|TRBJ1-4|-|12
TGTGCCTGGAGAATCGGGGAAGAAAAACTGTTTTTT
CAWRIGEEKLFF
>few|TRBV10-2|TRBJ2-5|-|14
TGCGCCAGCAGGGAGGCCGGGAGTAAAGAGACCCAGTACTTC
CASREAGSKETQYF
>many|TRBV5-6|TRBJ2-3|TRBD1|16
TGTGCCAGCAGCCCCAGGGGGTACGGTAGCACAGATACGCAGTATTTT
CASSPRGYGSTDTQYF
>few|TRBV19|TRBJ2-1|-|15
TGTGCCAGTAGTATAAATAGCGGTGCCCACAATGAGCAGTTCTTC
CASSINSGAHNEQFF
>many|TRBV7-6|TRBJ2-7|-|13
TGTGCCAGCAGTCCCGCTGGCGTCTCCGAGCAGTACTTC
CASSPAGVSEQYF
>many|TRBV5-1|TRBJ2-1|TRBD2|13
TGCGCCAGCAGCTTGGCGGCTAGCGGTGAGCAGTTCTTC
CASSLAASGEQFF
>many|TRBV29-1|TRBJ2-5|-|14
TGCAGCGCAGTGCCGGCCATTTCGGAGGAGACCCAGTACTTC
CSAVPAISEETQYF
>many|TRBV20-1|TRBJ2-1|-|14
TGCAGTGCTAGTGACCCCCGCTCCTACAATGAGCAGTTCTTC
CSASDPRSYNEQFF
>many|TRBV4-3|TRBJ1-6|-|16
TGCGCCAGCAGCCAAGGGCTAGGCTCCTATAATTCACCCCTCCACTTT
CASSQGLGSYNSPLHF
>many|TRBV29-1|TRBJ2-3|-|14
TGCAGCGTATGCTGGGATCGGAGCACAGATACGCAGTATTTT
CSVCWDRSTDTQYF
>many|TRBV20-1|TRBJ2-7|-|12
TGCAGTGCTAGCCCACAGGGCTACGAGCAGTACTTC
CSASPQGYEQYF
>many|TRBV10-3|TRBJ2-7|-|15
TGTGCCATCAGTGAGTTTGGGCGCGGACCCTACGAGCAGTACTTC
CAISEFGRGPYEQYF
>-|TRBV6-5|TRBJ1-2|-|15
TGTGCCAGCAGTTACAACCGGGACACCAGGGGAGGCTACACCTTC
CASSYNRDTRGGYTF